The 18 T cell receptor beta chains listed next were all sequenced from one sample in a study of blood T cell repertoires in COVID-19. TCRdb's copy holds only in-frame clones and misses some; the assay was immunoSEQ multiplex PCR. This sample has roughly 190,000 clones, with about nine tenths found just once. The sequenced material came from peripheral blood. These receptors were taken from a middle-aged man with acute or convalescent COVID-19.

This clone was observed a few times. CDR3 protein: CASSLSSGNYGYTF. The CDR3 DNA reads TGTGCCAGCAGCTTAAGCTCGGGAAACTATGGCTACACCTTC. The V call is TRBV7-9, the J call TRBJ1-2; D gene ambiguous. Germline CDR1 SEHNR, CDR2 FQNEAQ (reference sequence). CDR3 size: 14 residues. Trimming stripped 2 bases from V and 2 bases from J, with 9 bases between.

The J gene is TRBJ2-7, the V gene TRBV5-1; 9 nucleotides align to TRBD2. Trimming removed 4 bases from V and 6 bases from J; junction bases left unmatched: 11. The CDR3 loop spans 15 amino acids. Germline lookup yields CDR1 SGHRS and CDR2 YFSETQ. This chain's CDR3 is CASSLAGPIVGEQYF. The CDR3 DNA reads TGCGCCAGCAGCCTAGCGGGACCGATTGTAGGCGAGCAGTACTTC.

V and J are TRBV18 and TRBJ2-4; D is undetermined. Germline CDR1 and CDR2: KGHSH and LQKENI. The CDR3 loop spans 13 amino acids. Trimming left V 3 bases short and J 8 bases short, with 11 bases between. The CDR3 nucleotides are TGTGCCAGCTCACCGGGTGTCCTAGACATTCAGTACTTC. It translates to CASSPGVLDIQYF.

The rearrangement links TRBV25-1 to TRBJ1-3; 9 nucleotides match TRBD1. V was clipped by 6 bases and J by 2 bases; unmatched bases: 5. From germline, CDR1 is MGHDK and CDR2 SYGVNS. This CDR3 comprises 15 residues. The CDR3 bases are TGTGCCAGCAGCGGGACAGGGACTGCTGGAAACACCATATATTTT. As protein: CASSGTGTAGNTIYF.

The chain employs TRBV25-1 and TRBJ1-6; the match to TRBD1 covers 7 bases. Germline V lookup: CDR1 MGHDK, CDR2 SYGVNS. This CDR3 is built from 14 residues. V shed 2 bases, J shed 7 bases, and the junction held 2 bases outside the gene matches. The CDR3 sequence: CASSEQGVNSPLHF. DNA of the CDR3: TGTGCCAGCAGTGAACAGGGGGTAAATTCACCCCTCCACTTT.

This chain joins TRBV27 and TRBJ2-3; tentatively, D is TRBD2 (5 bases). V was trimmed by 4 bases and J by 1 base, leaving 9 bases between them. CDR1 and CDR2 (germline): MNHEY, SMNVEV (reference sequence). The CDR3 has 14 amino acids. CDR3 protein: CASSSFGGTDTQYF. In DNA form, the CDR3 reads TGTGCCAGCAGTTCTTTCGGGGGCACAGATACGCAGTATTTT.

This rearrangement joins TRBV6-5 to TRBJ1-1; no firm D call. Looked up from germline, CDR1 is MNHEY and CDR2 is SVGAGI. V was clipped by 4 bases and J by 10 bases, with 16 bases between them. This CDR3 contains 13 residues. The CDR3 reads CASSSTQVLGAFF. CDR3 coding DNA: TGTGCCAGCAGTTCGACACAAGTTTTGGGAGCTTTCTTT.

This clone has a single count. The gene calls are TRBV9 and TRBJ2-1; TRBD2 might be the D (5 bases). CDR3 length: 15 amino acids. V lost 3 bases to trimming and J lost 0 bases, with 10 bases between them. Germline assignment: CDR1 SGDLS and CDR2 YYNGEE. The CDR3 coding sequence is TGTGCCAGCAGCGCGGACTCACGCTCCTACAATGAGCAGTTCTTC. This gives the protein CASSADSRSYNEQFF.

The chain is built from TRBV3-1 (or the pseudogene TRBV3-2) and TRBJ2-3; 11 bases align to TRBD2. Germline CDR1 LGHDT, CDR2 YNNKEL (reference sequence). The ends lost 6 bases at V and 3 bases at J; junction bases unmatched: 8. The CDR3 loop spans 16 amino acids. DNA for the CDR3: TGTGCCAGCAGTCTTAGCGGGAGGGAAGTAACAGATACGCAGTATTTT. This encodes CASSLSGREVTDTQYF.

The rearrangement links TRBV10-3 to TRBJ2-1, with a tentative D call TRBD1 (6 bases). The germline V gene has CDR1 ENHRY and CDR2 SYGVKD. CDR3 size: 15 residues. The V end lost 0 bases, the J end lost 2 bases, and 8 bases lay between the germline ends. The CDR3 nucleotides are TGTGCCATCAGTGAGTCGGGGGCCACCTACAATGAGCAGTTCTTC. Protein: CAISESGATYNEQFF.

The V gene is TRBV21-1, the J gene TRBJ2-2; the D segment call TRBD2 is taken from the table without a DNA check. TRBV21-1 is listed as a pseudogene. The CDR3 is made up of 17 amino acids. CDR3 bases: TGTGCCAGCAGCAAATGGGCTGACCGGGAATCTACCGGGGAGCTGTTTTTT. Translating gives CASSKWADRESTGELFF.

This clone was detected once. The CDR3 DNA sequence: TGTGCCAGCAGCTTATGGGATCTAGCCACGAACACCGGGGAGCTGTTTTTT. Translated, it gives CASSLWDLATNTGELFF. The V gene is TRBV7-3, the J gene TRBJ2-2; D possibly corresponds to TRBD2 (5 bases). From germline, CDR1 is SGHTA and CDR2 FQGTGA. The CDR3 extends over 17 amino acids. Trimming removed 2 bases at V and 0 bases at J, with 13 bases between.

The rearrangement links TRBV7-9 to TRBJ2-2; D may be TRBD2 (5 bases). V was pared by 1 base and J by 3 bases, with 18 bases between. The V gene's germline CDR1 is SEHNR and CDR2 FQNEAQ (reference sequence). The CDR3 is made up of 18 amino acids. DNA for the CDR3: TGTGCCAGCAGCTTAGGGTCCAGCGGTACACGGGACACCGGGGAGCTGTTTTTT. Amino acids: CASSLGSSGTRDTGELFF. Full variable domain (missing parts from reference TRBV7-9 and TRBJ2-2): DTGVSQNPRHKITKRGQNVTFRCDPISEHNRLYWYRQTLGQGPEFLTYFQNEAQLEKSRLLSDRFSAERPKGSFSTLEIQRTEQGDSAMYLCASSLGSSGTRDTGELFFGEGSRLTVL.

In DNA form, the CDR3 reads TGTGCTAGTGGTTCCGGACAGGGGGAGACCCAGTACTTC. Its translation: CASGSGQGETQYF. The rearrangement joins TRBV12-5 to TRBJ2-5; TRBD1 matches 9 bases. Per the germline V gene, CDR1 is LGHNT and CDR2 is FRNRAP. Germline trimming cut 4 bases from V and 5 bases from J; bases unmatched to any gene: 2. The CDR3 extends over 13 amino acids.

The rearrangement uses TRBV5-1 and TRBJ1-6, with 9 bases lining up with TRBD1. CDR3 length: 14 residues. CDR1 is SGHRS and CDR2 is YFSETQ in the germline V gene. The junction had 0 bases not matched to a gene; V was cut back by 0 bases and J by 8 bases. The CDR3 reads CASSLGTGDSPLHF. The CDR3 DNA follows: TGCGCCAGCAGCTTGGGGACAGGGGATTCACCCCTCCACTTT.

The rearrangement uses TRBV10-3 and TRBJ2-1, with D possibly matching TRBD1 (6 bases). The V gene's germline CDR1 is ENHRY and CDR2 SYGVKD. V was shortened by 5 bases and J by 4 bases, with 15 bases between the two germline ends. The CDR3 covers 15 residues. Here the CDR3 reads CAISKVQGGYNEQFF. CDR3 bases: TGTGCCATCAGTAAAGTACAGGGTGGGTACAATGAGCAGTTCTTC.

V usage is TRBV7-8 and J usage is TRBJ2-1; D perhaps matches TRBD2 (5 bases). Deletions cut 7 bases from V and 0 bases from J, with 16 bases between. The CDR3 covers 16 residues. Germline CDR1 is SGHVS and CDR2 is FQNEAQ. DNA for the CDR3: TGTGCCAGCACCCACCGGACTCGACCCTCCTACAATGAGCAGTTCTTC. Encoded protein: CASTHRTRPSYNEQFF.

V and J are TRBV2 and TRBJ2-5, with D perhaps TRBD2 (6 bases). Germline loops: CDR1 SNHLY, CDR2 FYNNEI. This CDR3 contains 15 residues. Trimming cost V 0 bases and J 3 bases, with 11 bases left between them. The chain's CDR3 is CASSEALAGKETQYF. DNA for the CDR3: TGTGCCAGCAGTGAAGCGCTGGCGGGGAAAGAGACCCAGTACTTC.